This entry concerns a single T cell receptor (beta chain). Only in-frame clones appear in the TCRdb table, and some are missing; sequencing was by immunoSEQ multiplex PCR. Here the sample spans roughly 250,000 clones, 70% to 90% being singletons. The source of the sample is a study of blood T cell repertoires in COVID-19. Trimming took off 2 bases at V and 2 bases at J, with 10 bases between the two ends. This CDR3 spans 14 amino acids. CDR1 and CDR2 (germline): SQVTM, ANQGSEA. The material sequenced was peripheral blood. The rearrangement uses TRBV29-1 and TRBJ2-1; possible D gene TRBD1, 6 bases. The source of this sequence is a woman aged 30 to 39 with acute or convalescent COVID-19. The CDR3 region is CSVENWDTYNEQFF. The CDR3 DNA reads as TGCAGCGTTGAAAATTGGGACACCTACAATGAGCAGTTCTTC.